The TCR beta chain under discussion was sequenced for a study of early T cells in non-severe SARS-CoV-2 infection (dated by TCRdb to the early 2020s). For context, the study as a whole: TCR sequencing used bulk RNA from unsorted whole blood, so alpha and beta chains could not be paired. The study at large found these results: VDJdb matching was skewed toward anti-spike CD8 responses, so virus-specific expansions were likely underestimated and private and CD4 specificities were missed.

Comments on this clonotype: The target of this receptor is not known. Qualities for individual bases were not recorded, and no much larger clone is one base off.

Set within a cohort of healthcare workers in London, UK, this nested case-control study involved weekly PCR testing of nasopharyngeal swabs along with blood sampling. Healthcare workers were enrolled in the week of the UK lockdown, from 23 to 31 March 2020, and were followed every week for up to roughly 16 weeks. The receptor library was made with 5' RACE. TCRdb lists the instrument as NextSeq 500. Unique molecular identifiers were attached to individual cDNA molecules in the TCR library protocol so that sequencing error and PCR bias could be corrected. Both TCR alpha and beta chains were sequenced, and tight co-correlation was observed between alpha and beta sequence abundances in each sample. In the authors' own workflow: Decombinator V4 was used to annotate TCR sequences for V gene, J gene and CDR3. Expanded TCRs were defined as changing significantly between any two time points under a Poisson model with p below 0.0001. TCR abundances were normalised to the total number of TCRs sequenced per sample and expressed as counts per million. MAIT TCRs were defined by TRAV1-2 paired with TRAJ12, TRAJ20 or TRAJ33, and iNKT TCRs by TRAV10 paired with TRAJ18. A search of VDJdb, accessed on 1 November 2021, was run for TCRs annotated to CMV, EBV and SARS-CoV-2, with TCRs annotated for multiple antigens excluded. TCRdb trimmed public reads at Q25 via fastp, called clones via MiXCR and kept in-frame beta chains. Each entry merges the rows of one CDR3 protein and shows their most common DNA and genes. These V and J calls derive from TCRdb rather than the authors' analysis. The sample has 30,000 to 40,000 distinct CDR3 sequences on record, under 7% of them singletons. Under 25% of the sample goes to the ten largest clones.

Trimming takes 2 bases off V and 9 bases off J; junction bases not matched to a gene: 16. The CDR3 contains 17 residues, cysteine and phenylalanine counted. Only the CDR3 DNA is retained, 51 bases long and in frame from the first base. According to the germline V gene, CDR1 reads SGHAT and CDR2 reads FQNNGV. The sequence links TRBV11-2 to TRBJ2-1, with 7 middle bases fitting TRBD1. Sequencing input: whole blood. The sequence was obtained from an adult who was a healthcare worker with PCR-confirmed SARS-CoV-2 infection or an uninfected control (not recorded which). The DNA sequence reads TGTGCCAGCAGCTTACCACCACCCCGGACAGGTCTGCCTGAGCAGTTCTTC. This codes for CASSLPPPRTGLPEQFF.